These 4 T cell receptor beta chains were sequenced from one sample in a study of human T cells and chemical hapten exposure. TCRdb reprocessed the RACE reads via MiXCR and lists one record per CDR3 protein. Of fewer than 100,000 distinct CDR3 sequences in the sample, over 6.5% were seen once. Time point meaning: healthy volunteer bleed at 6 weeks. It was from unfractionated whole blood that total RNA was extracted. Source material: whole blood. The receptors derive from a female donor in good health. Some clones in this sample may be carry-over from other donors' samples.

The V and J genes are TRBV2 and TRBJ1-5; D unresolved. Germline-derived CDR1 and CDR2 are SNHLY and FYNNEI. This CDR3 comprises 14 residues. Trimming removed 5 bases from V and 3 bases from J, with 11 bases in between. The CDR3 spells CASSLKYANQPQHF. The CDR3 DNA reads as TGTGCCAGCAGTTTGAAGTACGCCAATCAGCCCCAGCATTTT.

This clonotype was observed many times. This chain connects TRBV20-1 to TRBJ1-2, with D unresolved. The V end lost 3 bases, the J end lost 2 bases, and 16 bases lay between the germline ends. The CDR3 has 15 amino acids. Germline V CDR1 and CDR2: DFQATT, SNEGSKA (reference sequence). CDR3 sequence: CSASIPMTGNYGYTF. In DNA, the CDR3 is TGCAGTGCTAGTATCCCCATGACTGGAAACTATGGCTACACCTTC.

This clonotype showed up just a few times. CDR3 in amino acids: CSARELAGRVYNEQFF. The CDR3 bases are TGCAGTGCTAGAGAACTTGCGGGGAGGGTCTACAATGAGCAGTTCTTC. The chain uses TRBV20-1 and TRBJ2-1, with 7 positions matching TRBD2. The ends lost 0 bases at V and 3 bases at J; junction bases unmatched: 8. CDR3 length equals 16 residues. The germline gives CDR1 DFQATT, CDR2 SNEGSKA (reference sequence).

The chain joins TRBV18 to TRBJ1-1, with D hard to call. Germline V CDR1 and CDR2: KGHSH, LQKENI. Trimming removed 1 base from V and 10 bases from J, with 7 bases in between. The CDR3 has 11 residues. CDR3 DNA sequence: TGTGCCAGCTCACCACGCCTGGGAGCTTTCTTT. It is translated as CASSPRLGAFF.